The rows below give T cell receptor beta chains drawn from one sample of a study of graft-versus-host responses after intestinal transplantation. Libraries were prepared by immunoSEQ multiplex PCR; TCRdb keeps only in-frame clonotypes and omits some of them. The table includes roughly 7,000 clones, 97% detected once. The specimen comprised PBMCs, sampled 23 days after intestinal transplant. The receptor set was obtained from a human patient who received an intestinal transplant, so some T cells may come from the graft donor. The CDR3 runs from the conserved cysteine through the conserved F or W. A D gene is named only where the DNA matches it firmly.

J gene | D gene | V gene | CDR3 protein
TRBJ2-1 | . | TRBV19 | CASSRAAYNEQFF
TRBJ2-7 | . | TRBV2 | CASSERVDYEQYF
TRBJ2-7 | . | TRBV6-1 | CASTGTDISYEQYF
TRBJ1-4 | . | TRBV7-7 | CASSGKDGEKLFF
TRBJ2-1 | TRBD2 | TRBV9 | CASSSGDPYNEQFF
TRBJ1-2 | . | TRBV10-3 | CAISESGGFYGYTF
TRBJ2-5 | . | TRBV21-1 | CASARGPRFQETQYF
TRBJ2-5 | TRBD2 | TRBV5-6 | CASSSGLGETQYF
TRBJ2-1 | . | TRBV13 | CASSSIPTNEQFF
TRBJ2-7 | . | TRBV9 | CASSEHPDMVWQYF
TRBJ1-4 | TRBD1 | TRBV18 | CASSLLGQSNEKLFF
TRBJ2-1 | . | TRBV6-1 | CASSPGTNEQFF
TRBJ2-7 | . | TRBV7-3 | CASSLGAGGTYEQYF
TRBJ2-3 | . | TRBV6-5 | CASSPVQISTDTQYF
TRBJ1-2 | TRBD1 | TRBV5-4 | CASSAMTGGPTNYGYTF
TRBJ2-7 | . | TRBV21-1 | CASPSGRSYEQYF
TRBJ2-1 | . | TRBV7-3 | CASSLDSLPYNEQFF
TRBJ1-1 | . | TRBV7-9 | CASRSAGDGAFF
TRBJ2-7 | TRBD1 | TRBV28 | CASSFRPGQPSGEQYF
TRBJ2-7 | . | TRBV4-1 | CASSTPGGPEQYF
TRBJ1-4 | . | TRBV29-1 | CSVAGVPGRGLNEKLFF
TRBJ2-1 | TRBD2 | TRBV23-1 | CASSETSGRGYSYNEQFF
TRBJ1-4 | . | TRBV19 | CASKKGPNEKLFF
TRBJ1-2 | TRBD1 | TRBV19 | CASSIWQGADFGYTF
TRBJ1-1 | . | TRBV9 | CASSVLSRGEAFF
TRBJ2-7 | . | TRBV4-1 | CASSQDGAPVGPYEQYF
TRBJ1-1 | . | TRBV9 | CASSDGRKNTEAFF
TRBJ2-2 | TRBD1 | TRBV10-1 | CASSPRTGAGELFF
TRBJ2-3 | TRBD2 | TRBV29-1 | CSGTTSGYSTDTQYF
TRBJ2-1 | . | TRBV5-4 | CASSQEFRSYNEQFF
TRBJ2-7 | . | TRBV7-8 | CASRPDRLDSYEQYF
TRBJ1-5 | . | TRBV7-9 | CASSLGGDNQPQHF
TRBJ1-1 | TRBD1 | TRBV5-6 | CASSRGRQGPRAEAFF
TRBJ2-3 | . | TRBV19 | CASSMRARGPDTQYF
TRBJ1-6 | TRBD1 | TRBV15 | CATRLGTVGNSPLHF
TRBJ2-2 | . | TRBV5-6 | CASSFNVGTGELFF
TRBJ2-3 | . | TRBV21-1 | CASSRTGTPKEDTQYF